This T cell receptor (beta chain) came from a study of blood T cell repertoires in COVID-19. Using immunoSEQ multiplex PCR, the repertoire was profiled, and TCRdb retains in-frame clones only, with some absent. The sample records a few hundred thousand clones, 91% being singletons. V lost 0 bases and J 11 bases, leaving 8 bases between the germline ends. Germline V CDR1 and CDR2: SQVTM, ANQGSEA. This CDR3 spans 10 amino acids. The sequencing input was PBMCs or T cells enriched from blood (not recorded which). V and J are TRBV29-1 and TRBJ2-7, with D perhaps matching TRBD2 (6 bases). The receptor comes from a human donor in a cohort exposed to, infected with or recovered from COVID-19 (not recorded which). The donor label of this sample is uncertain. The CDR3: CSVEDRGEYF. The CDR3 DNA sequence: TGCAGCGTTGAAGATCGCGGGGAGTACTTC.